Included here is one T cell receptor (beta chain) sequence, with context. Trimming at V came to 6 bases and at J to 7 bases, leaving 8 bases not matched to a gene. Germline values: CDR1 MNHEY, CDR2 SVGAGI. The CDR3 has 13 residues. The data derive from a study of blood T cell repertoires in COVID-19. The table came from immunoSEQ multiplex PCR; TCRdb's copy has only in-frame clones and leaves some out. Found here are about 200,000 clones, more than 85% of them singletons; the top ten hold roughly a tenth. The sequenced sample was peripheral blood. This TCR derives from a woman in her forties or fifties with COVID-19, enrolled during active disease. The gene calls are TRBV6-5 and TRBJ1-2; 7 bases fit TRBD1. The CDR3 DNA follows: TGTGCCAGCAGGGACAGGTTTGGCGGTGGCTACACCTTC. Its translation is CASRDRFGGGYTF.